These T cell receptor beta chains were read from a single sample in a study of T cells in pancreatic ductal adenocarcinoma. Assay used: immunoSEQ multiplex PCR; TCRdb lists only in-frame clones, some missing. The table has more than 8,500 clones, 60% to 80% seen once. Sequenced input: pancreatic tumor tissue. Source of these receptors: a human donor with pancreatic ductal adenocarcinoma. Both conserved end residues are part of each CDR3. Each record gives: V gene, J gene, D gene, clone size, CDR3 DNA, CDR3 protein. The D gene is left open where the match is weak. Clone size is shown for a subset of rows, as once, few, many or a class of expanded clone.

V: TRBV25-1
J: TRBJ1-4
D: NA
size: NA
DNA: TGTGCCAGCAGTGCAGCGGAGGGGTTTGGGGAAAAACTGTTTTTT
CDR3: CASSAAEGFGEKLFF

V: TRBV6-1
J: TRBJ2-3
D: NA
size: NA
DNA: TGTGCCAGCAGTGAATTCGCAGGTAGCACAGATACGCAGTATTTT
CDR3: CASSEFAGSTDTQYF

V: TRBV19
J: TRBJ2-1
D: TRBD2
size: medium-sized
DNA: TGTGCCAGTAGTATAGATCACGTCCTAGCGGGGGGGGGCAATGAGCAGTTCTTC
CDR3: CASSIDHVLAGGGNEQFF

V: TRBV18
J: TRBJ1-5
D: NA
size: few
DNA: TGTGCCAGCTCACCACGACAAGGGCGGCCCCAGCATTTT
CDR3: CASSPRQGRPQHF

V: TRBV19
J: TRBJ2-2
D: NA
size: NA
DNA: TGTGCCAGTAGTATAGGTGGGGGGCCGAGCACCGGGGAGCTGTTTTTT
CDR3: CASSIGGGPSTGELFF

V: TRBV2
J: TRBJ2-1
D: TRBD1
size: few
DNA: TGTGCCAGCAGTAAAACGACAGGGGGCTCGTCCAATGAGCAGTTCTTC
CDR3: CASSKTTGGSSNEQFF

V: TRBV7-8
J: TRBJ2-1
D: NA
size: NA
DNA: TGTGCCAGCAGCTTAGCGGGGCCCTCCTACAATGAGCAGTTCTTC
CDR3: CASSLAGPSYNEQFF

V: TRBV10-3
J: TRBJ2-6
D: TRBD1
size: NA
DNA: TGTGCCATCAGTTCAGGGGGTGCTGGGGCCAACGTCCTGACTTTC
CDR3: CAISSGGAGANVLTF

V: TRBV15
J: TRBJ1-1
D: TRBD1
size: medium-sized
DNA: TGTGCCACCAGCACGACAGGGGGCCTTACTTACACTGAAGCTTTCTTT
CDR3: CATSTTGGLTYTEAFF

V: TRBV15
J: TRBJ2-3
D: NA
size: NA
DNA: TGTGCCACCAGCAGAGAAGCCACAGATACGCAGTATTTT
CDR3: CATSREATDTQYF

V: TRBV4-1
J: TRBJ1-5
D: NA
size: medium-sized
DNA: TGCGCCAGCAGTCCCCGGGGCGGGGGGCCCCTAACCCAGCATTTT
CDR3: CASSPRGGGPLTQHF

V: TRBV15
J: TRBJ2-1
D: NA
size: few
DNA: TGTGCCACCAGCACACGACAGGACAATGAGCAGTTCTTC
CDR3: CATSTRQDNEQFF

V: TRBV14
J: TRBJ2-5
D: TRBD1
size: NA
DNA: TGTGCCAGCAGCCATCAGCCGGACAGGGGAGAGACCCAGTACTTC
CDR3: CASSHQPDRGETQYF

V: TRBV15
J: TRBJ2-3
D: TRBD2
size: NA
DNA: TGTGCCACGACGAGCGGGGGGGATTCAGATACGCAGTATTTT
CDR3: CATTSGGDSDTQYF

V: TRBV30
J: TRBJ2-7
D: TRBD1
size: once
DNA: TGTGCCTGGAACAGGGGGGTGGGCGAGCAGTACTTC
CDR3: CAWNRGVGEQYF

V: TRBV5-1
J: TRBJ2-6
D: TRBD2
size: once
DNA: TGCGCCAGCAGCTTGCGGGGGACCGCGGGGGGGGCTGGGGCCAACGTCCTGACTTTC
CDR3: CASSLRGTAGGAGANVLTF

V: TRBV18
J: TRBJ2-7
D: TRBD1
size: few
DNA: TGTGCCAGCTCACCAGACAGGGCCCAGGACTTC
CDR3: CASSPDRAQDF

V: TRBV18
J: TRBJ1-1
D: TRBD1
size: NA
DNA: TGTGCCAGCTCACCTCAGGGGGGCACTGAAGCTTTCTTT
CDR3: CASSPQGGTEAFF

V: TRBV6-1
J: TRBJ1-1
D: NA
size: NA
DNA: TGTGCCAGCAGTGTAGGCCTCGGGGACACTGAAGCTTTCTTT
CDR3: CASSVGLGDTEAFF

V: TRBV6-1
J: TRBJ2-1
D: NA
size: NA
DNA: TGTGCCAGCAGTGAACGACCAGTCGGAGGGACCGAGCAGTTCTTC
CDR3: CASSERPVGGTEQFF

V: TRBV5-1
J: TRBJ2-2
D: TRBD1
size: NA
DNA: TGCGCCAGCAGTTTGGAGGGGACAGGGGGTTCCGGGGAGCTGTTTTTT
CDR3: CASSLEGTGGSGELFF

V: TRBV25-1
J: TRBJ2-1
D: NA
size: once
DNA: TGTGCCAGCAGTGGGGGGGCAGGGGTAAATGAGCAGTTCTTC
CDR3: CASSGGAGVNEQFF

V: TRBV5-6
J: TRBJ1-2
D: NA
size: few
DNA: TGTGCCAGCAGCCGGGGACGGTTGGGTGGCTACACCTTC
CDR3: CASSRGRLGGYTF

V: TRBV25-1
J: TRBJ2-3
D: TRBD1
size: NA
DNA: TGTGCCAGCAGTTTAGGGGACAGGGGACCAGATACGCAGTATTTT
CDR3: CASSLGDRGPDTQYF

V: TRBV29-1
J: TRBJ2-1
D: NA
size: NA
DNA: TGCAGCCAGGAAAGATACAATGAGCAGTTCTTC
CDR3: CSQERYNEQFF

V: TRBV9
J: TRBJ2-7
D: TRBD1
size: NA
DNA: TGTGCCAGCAGCCCGGGACAGCTACTCTACGAGCAGTACTTC
CDR3: CASSPGQLLYEQYF

V: TRBV7-6
J: TRBJ2-1
D: NA
size: few
DNA: TGTGCCAGCAGCTTAGCACGGCGGACCGAGCAGTTCTTC
CDR3: CASSLARRTEQFF

V: TRBV7-9
J: TRBJ2-7
D: TRBD2
size: NA
DNA: TGTGCCAGCAGCTGGGGGCGGACTAGCGGGACATCCTACGAGCAGTACTTC
CDR3: CASSWGRTSGTSYEQYF

V: TRBV5-1
J: TRBJ2-1
D: TRBD1
size: NA
DNA: TGCGCCAGCAGCCCGTCGGGACAGGCATATGAGCAGTTCTTC
CDR3: CASSPSGQAYEQFF

V: TRBV4-3
J: TRBJ1-3
D: NA
size: NA
DNA: TGCGCCAGCAGCCAAGATCGGGGCTCTGGAAACACCATATATTTT
CDR3: CASSQDRGSGNTIYF

V: TRBV19
J: TRBJ1-5
D: NA
size: NA
DNA: TGTGCCAGTAAAAGCATTGAAGGGGACAATCAGCCCCAGCATTTT
CDR3: CASKSIEGDNQPQHF

V: TRBV19
J: TRBJ2-7
D: NA
size: NA
DNA: TGTGCCAGTAGTATTGGGGGAACCGACGAGCAGTACTTC
CDR3: CASSIGGTDEQYF

V: TRBV5-6
J: TRBJ1-3
D: NA
size: NA
DNA: TGTGCCAGCATCGACGAGTGGGGAAAAAACTCTGGAAACACCATATATTTT
CDR3: CASIDEWGKNSGNTIYF

V: TRBV6-1
J: TRBJ2-3
D: TRBD2
size: once
DNA: TGTGCCAGCAAGGGACTAGCGGGGGCCTTAGATACGCAGTATTTT
CDR3: CASKGLAGALDTQYF

V: TRBV5-1
J: TRBJ2-5
D: NA
size: NA
DNA: NA
CDR3: CASSFGNGKETQYF

V: TRBV7-3
J: TRBJ2-1
D: NA
size: NA
DNA: TGTGCCAGCAGCTTAACCCTAGGTGGTGAGCAGTTCTTC
CDR3: CASSLTLGGEQFF

V: TRBV4-2
J: TRBJ1-2
D: NA
size: NA
DNA: TGTGCCAGCAGCCAAGAAGTACTGGGGCGCCCTAACTATGGCTACACCTTC
CDR3: CASSQEVLGRPNYGYTF

V: TRBV18
J: TRBJ1-2
D: TRBD1
size: NA
DNA: TGTGCCAGCCCCACCGGACAGGACGGGGATTACTATGGCTACACCTTC
CDR3: CASPTGQDGDYYGYTF

V: TRBV6-6
J: TRBJ1-1
D: NA
size: NA
DNA: TGTGCCAGCAGGGTGATCGAGCACACTGAAGCTTTCTTT
CDR3: CASRVIEHTEAFF

V: TRBV7-3
J: TRBJ2-3
D: NA
size: NA
DNA: TGTGCCAGCAGCAGCTCGTTAGGAGGCACAGATACGCAGTATTTT
CDR3: CASSSSLGGTDTQYF

V: TRBV2
J: TRBJ2-5
D: NA
size: few
DNA: TGTGCCAGCAGTGATGACAGGCAAGAGACCCAGTACTTC
CDR3: CASSDDRQETQYF

V: TRBV19
J: TRBJ1-1
D: NA
size: NA
DNA: TGTGCCAGTATAAAGGACAAATTCACTGAAGCTTTCTTT
CDR3: CASIKDKFTEAFF

V: TRBV7-7
J: TRBJ2-7
D: NA
size: few
DNA: TGTGCTAGCAGCTTAGGAGCGGGTCCGACCTACGAGCAGTACTTC
CDR3: CASSLGAGPTYEQYF

V: TRBV28
J: TRBJ1-4
D: NA
size: NA
DNA: TGTGCCAGCAGTTCCCCAGGGATAGGTGAAAAACTGTTTTTT
CDR3: CASSSPGIGEKLFF

V: TRBV6-1
J: TRBJ1-4
D: TRBD1
size: NA
DNA: TGTGCCAGCAGTACTCGGACAGGCTATGAAAAACTGTTTTTT
CDR3: CASSTRTGYEKLFF

V: TRBV18
J: TRBJ2-3
D: TRBD1
size: NA
DNA: TGTGCCAGCTCAGCAGACAGGGGCTACACAGATACGCAGTATTTT
CDR3: CASSADRGYTDTQYF

V: TRBV2
J: TRBJ2-1
D: NA
size: NA
DNA: TGTGCCAGCAGTGTCGAACGGAACAATGAGCAGTTCTTC
CDR3: CASSVERNNEQFF

V: TRBV6-5
J: TRBJ2-7
D: TRBD1
size: NA
DNA: TGTGCCAGCAGTATACGAGGGGGCCACGAGCAGTACTTC
CDR3: CASSIRGGHEQYF